The 5 T cell receptor beta chains in this list originate from one sample, sequenced in a study of T cells in Graves' hyperthyroidism and ophthalmopathy (dated by TCRdb to the late 2010s). Library preparation employed multiplex PCR. Sequenced on an Illumina HiSeq 2000. The TCR beta CDR3 regions were amplified from RNA transcripts. A first-round RT-PCR of the TCR CDR3 used the HTBI primer set with the Qiagen OneStep RT-PCR kit. Clones were called with MiXCR by TCRdb after fastp trimmed the public reads at Q25, and only in-frame beta chains were retained. Each CDR3 protein gets just one entry, which takes the most common genes and DNA from the rows behind it. This sample comprises about 840,000 distinct CDR3 sequences, about 38% of them detected only once. The ten largest make up 7% to 10% of the sample. The specimen sequenced was blood. Source of these receptors: a man aged 18 to 30 with Graves' hyperthyroidism.

Comments on this clonotype: Germline is not matched at one junction end, which may reflect a read error. This chain links TRBV24-1 with TRBJ1-1, with 7 bases that match TRBD1. Looked up from germline, CDR1 is KGHDR and CDR2 is SFDVKD. CDR3 length: 16 residues. CDR3 nucleotides: TGTGCCAGCAGTACACACTCGACAGGGTCGAGCACTGAAGCTTTCTTT. Protein product: CASSTHSTGSSTEAFF.

In this sample, this clonotype turned up once. This chain connects TRBV24-1 to TRBJ1-5; 7 bases agree with TRBD1. From germline, CDR1 is KGHDR and CDR2 SFDVKD. Trimming at V came to 5 bases and at J to 16 bases, leaving 4 bases not matched to a gene. The CDR3 contains 10 residues. Here the CDR3 reads CATSARTGHF. CDR3 in DNA: TGTGCCACCAGTGCCAGGACAGGCCATTTT.

The rearrangement uses TRBV5-1 and TRBJ1-1; D uncertain. The length of the CDR3 is 13 residues. Germline V gene lookup returns CDR1 SGHRS and CDR2 YFSETQ. V was clipped by 0 bases and J by 6 bases, with 9 bases between them. The CDR3 DNA reads TGCGCCAGCAGCTTGGACATGCGAGCTGAAGCTTTCTTT. This codes for CASSLDMRAEAFF. The variable domain in full, with the rest retrieved from reference TRBV5-1 and TRBJ1-1, is KAGVTQTPRYLIKTRGQQVTLSCSPISGHRSVSWYQQTPGQGLQFLFEYFSETQRNKGNFPGRFSGRQFSNSRSEMNVSTLELGDSALYLCASSLDMRAEAFFGQGTRLTVV.

This clonotype has ten or more counts. CDR3 sequence: CATSWGAGNAYEQYF. The CDR3 nucleotides are TGTGCCACCTCATGGGGAGCGGGGAATGCCTACGAGCAGTACTTC. The chain uses TRBV19 and TRBJ2-7; TRBD2 matches 7 bases. CDR3 size: 15 residues. V lost 10 bases to trimming and J lost 2 bases; unmatched junction nucleotides: 14. Germline V gene lookup returns CDR1 LNHDA and CDR2 SQIVND (reference sequence).

Worth noting for this clonotype: Relative to the germline gene, one junction end is altered; a read error may explain this. The chain combines TRBV7-9 with TRBJ1-2; D is perhaps TRBD1 (6 bases). The CDR3 has 15 residues. Germline V gene sequence: CDR1 SEHNR, CDR2 FQNEAQ (reference sequence). CDR3 sequence reads: CASSQDRGAWDGCTF. The CDR3 coding sequence is TGCGCCAGCAGCCAAGATAGGGGGGCTTGGGATGGCTGCACCTTC.